The rows below give T cell receptor beta chains drawn from one sample of a study of blood T cell repertoires in COVID-19. Only in-frame clones appear in the TCRdb table, and some are missing; sequencing was by immunoSEQ multiplex PCR. The sample lists under 300,000 clones, around 90% occurring once. Material for sequencing was peripheral blood. The receptors shown here come from a woman aged 25 to 39 with acute or convalescent COVID-19. Each CDR3 is given with its conserved first and last residue. D genes are given only for firm matches. Expanded clones get a size class; other rows say once, few or many, or leave the size out.

TRBV7-3	-	TRBJ2-5	-	13	TGTGCCAGCAGTACAGGGCTGCAAGAGACCCAGTACTTC	CASSTGLQETQYF
TRBV7-9	-	TRBJ2-2	few	14	TGTGCCAGCAGCTTATTCGGGTCGCCCGGGGAGCTGTTTTTT	CASSLFGSPGELFF
TRBV7-9	-	TRBJ2-1	-	15	TGTGCCAGCAGCTTTCAGGGCGACCTTGACCTTGAGCAGTTCTTC	CASSFQGDLDLEQFF
TRBV12-5	-	TRBJ1-6	once	17	TGTGCTAGTGGTTTGGCAGCCGACAAGGGCCGGGGTTCACCCCTCCACTTT	CASGLAADKGRGSPLHF
TRBV19	TRBD1	TRBJ1-1	-	13	TGTGCCAGTAGTATAGGGACAGGGGGTGAAGCTTTCTTT	CASSIGTGGEAFF
TRBV6-2/TRBV6-3	TRBD1	TRBJ1-1	-	15	TGTGCCAGCAGTGGACAGGGAGGAATGAACACTGAAGCTTTCTTT	CASSGQGGMNTEAFF
TRBV18	TRBD1	TRBJ1-4	once	15	TGTGCCAGCTCGACAGGGGGAACTTTAGGTGAAAAACTGTTTTTT	CASSTGGTLGEKLFF
TRBV30	TRBD1	TRBJ1-6	-	19	TGTGCCTGGAGTTTACGGACAGGGGGTTCCGGGTTCTATAATTCACCCCTCCACTTT	CAWSLRTGGSGFYNSPLHF
TRBV7-3	-	TRBJ2-2	once	14	TGTGCCAGCAGCCCGCCGGGAAACACCGGGGAGCTGTTTTTT	CASSPPGNTGELFF
TRBV11-3	-	TRBJ2-3	once	14	TGTGCCAGCAGTTCGGTACGGGGTAGGGATACGCAGTATTTT	CASSSVRGRDTQYF
TRBV5-5	-	TRBJ1-4	-	16	TGTGCCAGCAGCTTGTTAAGGTCCGGGACTACTGAAAAACTGTTTTTT	CASSLLRSGTTEKLFF